The subject of this entry is one T cell receptor beta chain. This specimen belongs to a study of blood T cell repertoires in COVID-19. Method: immunoSEQ multiplex PCR; TCRdb's copy keeps in-frame clones and lacks some. The table includes under 200,000 clones, around 86% detected once. The length of the CDR3 is 14 residues. Germline assignment: CDR1 SGDLS and CDR2 YYNGEE. J lost 2 bases, V lost 0 bases, and 0 bases had no gene match. The source material was peripheral blood. The clonotype comes from a woman of 80 years or more in a cohort sampled during active or convalescent COVID-19. The chain couples TRBV9 to TRBJ2-7; 9 bases agree with TRBD2. The CDR3 region is CASSVGGGAYEQYF. The CDR3, as DNA: TGTGCCAGCAGCGTAGGCGGGGGGGCCTACGAGCAGTACTTC. The full variable domain, its missing parts supplied by reference TRBV9 and TRBJ2-7, is DSGVTQTPKHLITATGQRVTLRCSPRSGDLSVYWYQQSLDQGLQFLIQYYNGEERAKGNILERFSAQQFPDLHSELNLSSLELGDSALYFCASSVGGGAYEQYFGPGTRLTVT.